A single sample gave rise to the 14 T cell receptor beta chains below, sequenced in a study of graft-versus-host responses after intestinal transplantation. No antigen has been identified for these receptors. TCRdb keeps only in-frame clones here, not all; method: immunoSEQ multiplex PCR. The sample records about 100,000 clones, more than 75% being singletons. The starting material was unstimulated CD4+ T cells sorted from spleen or lymph node cells, obtained before transplant. Source of these receptors: a human donor who was the organ donor for an intestinal transplant.

The CDR3 region is CASSIAGTSGGVIGEQYF. CDR3 nucleotides: TGTGCCAGCAGTATCGCCGGGACTAGCGGGGGGGTCATTGGCGAGCAGTACTTC. The chain is built from TRBV27 and TRBJ2-7; 16 positions agree with TRBD2. J gave up 6 bases and V 5 bases, and 13 bases lay outside the gene matches. The CDR3 length is 18 residues. Germline lookup yields CDR1 MNHEY and CDR2 SMNVEV (reference sequence).

The V call is TRBV5-1, the J call TRBJ2-5, with D tentatively TRBD1 (5 bases). This CDR3 spans 14 amino acids. Germline CDR1 SGHRS, CDR2 YFSETQ. Trimming stripped 4 bases from V and 1 base from J, with 11 bases between. The CDR3 region has the DNA TGCGCCAGCAGCGACGACAGAATCCAAGAGACCCAGTACTTC. Encoded protein: CASSDDRIQETQYF.

The V call is TRBV5-1, the J call TRBJ2-3; D uncertain. This CDR3 has 14 amino acids. Deletions cut 0 bases from V and 1 base from J, with 6 bases between. Per germline, CDR1 SGHRS and CDR2 YFSETQ. CDR3 sequence: CASSLETRTDTQYF. The CDR3 region has the DNA TGCGCCAGCAGCTTGGAGACGCGCACAGATACGCAGTATTTT.

The genes are TRBV27 and TRBJ2-2, with D perhaps given as TRBD1 or TRBD2 (6 bases each). The V and J ends lost 9 bases and 0 bases respectively, with 23 bases between them. The germline CDR1 and CDR2 sequences are MNHEY and SMNVEV (reference sequence). The CDR3 is 18 residues long. The CDR3 region has the DNA TGTGCCAGGGAGGGGGGACGCCTGTTCGTTGCGAACACCGGGGAGCTGTTTTTT. Residues: CAREGGRLFVANTGELFF.

This rearrangement joins TRBV6-5 to TRBJ2-5, with 7 bases that match TRBD1. TRBJ2-7 matches the DNA end more closely, so the J call is doubtful. The germline CDR1 and CDR2 sequences are MNHEY and SVGAGI. The CDR3 is 15 amino acids. The CDR3 region is CASSRGTVSTYEQYF. DNA of the CDR3: TGTGCCAGCAGTCGAGGGACAGTTTCAACCTACGAGCAGTACTTC.

This sequence joins TRBV7-9 and TRBJ2-3; D is undetermined. This CDR3 region has 11 residues. The germline CDR1 and CDR2 sequences are SEHNR and FQNEAQ (reference sequence). Trimming pared 10 bases from V and 4 bases from J, leaving 9 bases between. The CDR3 coding sequence is TGTGCCACCGCTGGCGCAGATACGCAGTATTTT. Its protein is CATAGADTQYF. Drawing the rest from reference TRBV7-9 and TRBJ2-3, the complete variable domain is DTGVSQNPRHKITKRGQNVTFRCDPISEHNRLYWYRQTLGQGPEFLTYFQNEAQLEKSRLLSDRFSAERPKGSFSTLEIQRTEQGDSAMYLCATAGADTQYFGPGTRLTVL.

The CDR3 loop is CASSQRTGIITDTQYF. The CDR3 DNA follows: TGTGCCAGCAGCCAACGAACAGGGATCATCACAGATACGCAGTATTTT. The genes are TRBV14 and TRBJ2-3; maybe TRBD1 (6 bases). The CDR3 length is 16 residues. Trimming shortened V by 2 bases and J by 2 bases, and 14 bases separated the two germline ends. Germline V gives CDR1 SGHDN, CDR2 FVKESK.

The V and J genes are TRBV11-3 and TRBJ2-2, with 11 bases lining up with TRBD2. In germline, CDR1 is SGHNT, CDR2 YENEEA. J gave up 4 bases and V 4 bases, and 11 bases lay outside the gene matches. The CDR3 spans 18 residues. CDR3 DNA sequence: TGTGCCAGCAGCTCAGACTCCATAGCGGGGGGGCGCACCGGGGAGCTGTTTTTT. Its protein is CASSSDSIAGGRTGELFF.

This clone was recorded a few times. The genes are TRBV5-8 and TRBJ1-1; weak D call: TRBD1 (5 bases). V shed 6 bases and J shed 0 bases, with 18 bases lying between them. This CDR3 contains 16 residues. Germline lookup yields CDR1 SGHTS and CDR2 YDEGEE. Here the CDR3 DNA reads TGTGCCAGCACCCTGCGTACGGGGCCCTTGAACACTGAAGCTTTCTTT. This codes for CASTLRTGPLNTEAFF.

The rearrangement links TRBV28 to TRBJ2-1; TRBD2 is a possible D gene (6 bases). The CDR3 loop spans 14 amino acids. Germline V lookup: CDR1 MDHEN, CDR2 SYDVKM. V was shortened by 7 bases and J by 5 bases, with 15 bases between the two germline ends. The CDR3 nucleotides read TGTGCCAGCACCCCCCGCGGGGAACACAATGAGCAGTTCTTC. Translated, it gives CASTPRGEHNEQFF.

The chain combines TRBV30 with TRBJ1-1; TRBD1 matches at 8 bases. Germline V gene data show CDR1 as GTSNPN and CDR2 as SVGIG (reference sequence). V was pared by 8 bases and J by 1 base, with 0 bases of the junction left unmatched. The CDR3 has 11 amino acids. CDR3 sequence: CAGQGNTEAFF. The CDR3 coding sequence is TGTGCCGGACAGGGGAACACTGAAGCTTTCTTT.

This clone was seen only once. The rearrangement links TRBV5-4 to TRBJ2-7; D is perhaps TRBD2 (5 bases). The V gene lost 3 bases and the J gene lost 3 bases, with 13 bases spanning the gap. The CDR3 is made up of 14 amino acids. Germline CDR1 reads SGHNT; CDR2 reads YYREEE (reference sequence). The CDR3 loop is CASSSTGVGYEQYF. The CDR3 coding sequence is TGTGCCAGCAGCTCGACCGGGGTAGGCTACGAGCAGTACTTC.

J is TRBJ2-3 and V is TRBV18; 10 positions agree with TRBD1. CDR1 is KGHSH, CDR2 LQKENI, per germline. The CDR3 contains 17 residues. V shed 2 bases, J shed 4 bases, and the junction held 9 bases outside the gene matches. CDR3 amino acids: CASSPAKAGTGADTQYF. The CDR3 region has the DNA TGTGCCAGCTCACCAGCTAAGGCCGGGACAGGGGCAGATACGCAGTATTTT.

The rearrangement uses TRBV28 and TRBJ1-2; TRBD1 matches at 7 bases. With 6 bases clipped from V and 5 bases from J, the junction kept 9 bases outside the gene matches. This CDR3 contains 14 residues. Per germline, CDR1 MDHEN and CDR2 SYDVKM. The CDR3 nucleotides are TGTGCCAGCAGCGCCGGGGACAGTTTTTATGGCTACACCTTC. This sequence encodes CASSAGDSFYGYTF.